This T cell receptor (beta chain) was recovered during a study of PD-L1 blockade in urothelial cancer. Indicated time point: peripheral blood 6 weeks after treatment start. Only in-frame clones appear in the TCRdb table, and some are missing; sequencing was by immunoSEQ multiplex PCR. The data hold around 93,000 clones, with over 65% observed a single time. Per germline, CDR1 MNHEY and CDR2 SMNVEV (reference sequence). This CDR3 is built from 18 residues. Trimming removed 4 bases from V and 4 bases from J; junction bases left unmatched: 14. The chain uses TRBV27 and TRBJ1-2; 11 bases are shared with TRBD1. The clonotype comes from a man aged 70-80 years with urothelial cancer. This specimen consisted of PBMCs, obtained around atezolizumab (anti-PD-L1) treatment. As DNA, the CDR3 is TGTGCCAGCAGTTCCAGGGCCGGACAGGGGGCGCTGGGCTATGGCTACACCTTC. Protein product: CASSSRAGQGALGYGYTF.